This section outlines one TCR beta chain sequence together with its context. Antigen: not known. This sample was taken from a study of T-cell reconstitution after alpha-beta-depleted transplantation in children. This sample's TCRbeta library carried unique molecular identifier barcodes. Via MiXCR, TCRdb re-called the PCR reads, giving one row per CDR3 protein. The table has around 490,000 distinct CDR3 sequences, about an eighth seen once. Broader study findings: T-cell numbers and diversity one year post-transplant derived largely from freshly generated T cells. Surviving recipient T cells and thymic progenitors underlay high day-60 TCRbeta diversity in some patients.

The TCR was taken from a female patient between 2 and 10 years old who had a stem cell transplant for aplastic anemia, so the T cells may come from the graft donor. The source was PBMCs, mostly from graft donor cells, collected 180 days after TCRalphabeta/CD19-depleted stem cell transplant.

The CDR3 DNA sequence: TGTGCCAGCTCACCTGGACAGACGGGAGAGCAGTACTTC. It codes for CASSPGQTGEQYF. This chain connects TRBV18 to TRBJ2-7, with D possibly TRBD1 on 6 matching bases. CDR3 length: 13 amino acids. CDR1 is KGHSH, CDR2 LQKENI, per germline. V was cut by 3 bases and J by 7 bases, with 13 bases left in between. The complete variable domain, with remaining parts taken from reference TRBV18 and TRBJ2-7, reads NAGVMQNPRHLVRRRGQEARLRCSPMKGHSHVYWYRQLPEEGLKFMVYLQKENIIDESGMPKERFSAEFPKEGPSILRIQQVVRGDSAAYFCASSPGQTGEQYFGPGTRLTVT.